One and the same sample provided the 22 T cell receptor beta chains below, sequenced in a study of regulatory T cells in long-lasting Graves disease. The time point was: newly diagnosed GD, antithyroid drugs for less than 3 months. The authors made the TCR library using RNA they extracted from PBMCs. Combining iRepertoire HTBI primers with Arm-PCR of CDR3 regions, the authors built TCR beta libraries. TCRdb re-analysed the multiplex PCR reads in MiXCR, keeping a single row per CDR3 protein. The data hold some 370,000 distinct CDR3 sequences, with 12% observed a single time. These sequences were also reported in another study, on T cells in Graves' hyperthyroidism and ophthalmopathy.

This sample comprised peripheral blood mononuclear cells (PBMCs), obtained at new diagnosis, from a patient treated with antithyroid drugs. All receptors derive from a woman in her late teens or twenties with Graves disease.

The CDR3 nucleotides are TGTGCCAGTAGTATAATTGGGATGGACAGGGGTGCTTTCTTT. Translating it yields CASSIIGMDRGAFF. The rearrangement joins TRBV19 to TRBJ1-1; 9 nucleotides line up with TRBD1. With 2 bases clipped from V and 11 bases from J, the junction kept 9 bases outside the gene matches. CDR1 is LNHDA, CDR2 SQIVND, per germline (reference sequence). CDR3 length: 14 amino acids.

The V gene is TRBV4-2, the J gene TRBJ1-1, with 8 bases matching TRBD1. The CDR3 is made up of 16 amino acids. Germline lookup yields CDR1 LGHNA and CDR2 YNFKEQ. Trimming removed 1 base from V and 0 bases from J; junction bases left unmatched: 4. The CDR3 reads CASSQGDRGMNTEAFF. CDR3 bases: TGTGCCAGCAGCCAAGGAGACAGGGGCATGAACACTGAAGCTTTCTTT.

This clonotype was counted at least ten times. The chain joins TRBV11-1 to TRBJ2-1; 8 bases agree with TRBD1. Germline CDR1 reads SGHAT; CDR2 reads FQDESV (reference sequence). The CDR3 has 16 amino acids. J gave up 3 bases and V 1 base, and 5 bases lay outside the gene matches. This chain's CDR3 is CASSLGQGSFYNEQFF. The CDR3 nucleotides read TGTGCCAGCAGCTTAGGACAGGGGAGCTTCTACAATGAGCAGTTCTTC. The full variable domain, completed using reference TRBV11-1 and TRBJ2-1, is EAEVAQSPRYKITEKSQAVAFWCDPISGHATLYWYRQILGQGPELLVQFQDESVVDDSQLPKDRFSAERLKGVDSTLKIQPAELGDSAMYLCASSLGQGSFYNEQFFGPGTRLTVL.

This clonotype was recorded at least ten times. The chain is built from TRBV2 and TRBJ2-5, with 11 bases that match TRBD2. The CDR3 length is 15 residues. The V and J ends lost 5 bases and 5 bases, in that order; junction bases with no gene match: 7. In germline, CDR1 is SNHLY, CDR2 FYNNEI. CDR3 in amino acids: CASSQRLAGMETQYF. DNA of the CDR3: TGTGCCAGCAGTCAACGACTAGCGGGGATGGAGACCCAGTACTTC.

This clonotype was observed a few times. V gene TRBV28 combines with J gene TRBJ1-1; weak D call: TRBD1 (6 bases). Germline CDR1 reads MDHEN; CDR2 reads SYDVKM. Trimming removed 5 bases from V and 11 bases from J, with 21 bases in between. The CDR3 is made up of 14 amino acids. Here the CDR3 reads CASSPLRGYRDAFF. As DNA, the CDR3 is TGTGCCAGCAGTCCTTTGAGGGGGTATCGGGACGCTTTCTTT.

This clonotype was counted many times. The chain carries TRBV28 and TRBJ2-1; TRBD1 agrees at 10 bases. Germline CDR1 is MDHEN and CDR2 is SYDVKM. V trimming: 4 bases; J trimming: 4 bases; junction bases outside the gene matches: 7. This CDR3 has 16 amino acids. The CDR3 nucleotides are TGTGCCAGCAGTTCCGGGACAGGGGCTTGGTACAATGAGCAGTTCTTC. Encoded protein: CASSSGTGAWYNEQFF.

This clonotype was counted many times. This sequence joins TRBV7-2 and TRBJ2-5; the D is unclear. CDR3 length: 14 amino acids. Trimming pared 5 bases from V and 0 bases from J, leaving 10 bases between. Germline V gene lookup returns CDR1 SGHTA and CDR2 FQGNSA. The CDR3 spells CASSPIANQETQYF. CDR3 coding DNA: TGTGCCAGCAGCCCCATAGCCAACCAAGAGACCCAGTACTTC.

This clonotype was found many times. The genes are TRBV12-3 or TRBV12-4 and TRBJ2-5; 12 bases map to TRBD2. V was clipped by 2 bases and J by 0 bases; unmatched bases: 1. The length of the CDR3 is 16 residues. The CDR3 spells CASSLSSGGDQETQYF. The CDR3 DNA follows: TGTGCCAGCAGTTTATCTAGCGGGGGGGACCAAGAGACCCAGTACTTC.

This sequence joins TRBV12-3 or TRBV12-4 and TRBJ2-3; D possibly uses TRBD1 or TRBD2 (6 bases each). Trimming pared 1 base from V and 2 bases from J, leaving 13 bases between. The CDR3 sequence is 16 residues long. CDR3 sequence (DNA): TGTGCCAGCAGTTTAGGAAGGGGGAGGACCACAGATACGCAGTATTTT. This encodes CASSLGRGRTTDTQYF.

This chain uses TRBV6-1 with TRBJ1-2; D ambiguous. V was trimmed by 5 bases and J by 4 bases, leaving 11 bases between them. The CDR3 has 13 residues. The germline CDR1 and CDR2 sequences are MNHNS and SASEGT. The CDR3 reads CASSTPSLYGYTF. CDR3 coding DNA: TGTGCCAGCAGTACTCCCTCCCTCTATGGCTACACCTTC.

The chain has TRBV27 and TRBJ2-1; 16 bases map to TRBD2. The germline V gene has CDR1 MNHEY and CDR2 SMNVEV (reference sequence). J lost 13 bases, V lost 5 bases, and 11 bases had no gene match. CDR3 length: 16 residues. In nucleotides, the CDR3 is TGTGCCAGCAGTCTTACTACCGGGACTAGCGGGAGGGCCCAGTTCTTC. Its translation is CASSLTTGTSGRAQFF.

The chain links TRBV12-3 or TRBV12-4 to TRBJ1-5; D perhaps matches TRBD1 (5 bases). The CDR3 extends over 15 amino acids. Trimming cost V 5 bases and J 0 bases, with 11 bases left between them. In DNA, the CDR3 is TGTGCCAGCAGTCACCGACAGTCTAGCAATCAGCCCCAGCATTTT. Residues: CASSHRQSSNQPQHF.

The table lists this clonotype with a few counts. V gene TRBV29-1 combines with J gene TRBJ2-1; 7 positions agree with TRBD2. Unmatched junction bases numbered 5, after V lost 2 bases and J lost 4 bases. CDR3 size: 14 residues. CDR1 and CDR2 from the germline V gene are SQVTM and ANQGSEA. CDR3 sequence (DNA): TGCAGCGTTGAACGAACGGGAGGATACAATGAGCAGTTCTTC. Protein product: CSVERTGGYNEQFF.

This clonotype occurred many times. The J gene is TRBJ2-7, the V gene TRBV4-2; D uncertain. The CDR3 runs to 13 residues. Germline V CDR1 and CDR2: LGHNA, YNFKEQ. Trimming shortened V by 10 bases and J by 5 bases, and 18 bases separated the two germline ends. DNA for the CDR3: TGTGCCACCGCGGTGGGGATCGGAAACGAGCAGTACTTC. Its translation: CATAVGIGNEQYF.

Concerning this clonotype itself: Given a much more abundant clone one base away, this may be a read error. This chain links TRBV28 with TRBJ2-1; 8 bases are shared with TRBD2. The trim removed 10 bases at V and 9 bases at J, leaving 11 bases unmatched. The CDR3 sequence is 13 residues long. Germline lookup yields CDR1 MDHEN and CDR2 SYDVKM. CDR3 coding DNA: TGTGCCACCAGGCGGGAGGTCACCAGTGAGCAGTTCTTC. Protein sequence: CATRREVTSEQFF.

In this sample, this clonotype turned up many times. The V gene is TRBV10-2, the J gene TRBJ1-5; a weak D match, TRBD1 (5 bases). Germline loops: CDR1 WSHSY, CDR2 SAAADI. V dropped 6 bases and J dropped 2 bases, with 11 bases sitting between them. The CDR3 is made up of 14 amino acids. For the CDR3, the DNA is TGCGCCAGCAGCGCTGACAGTCGCAATCAGCCCCAGCATTTT. It translates to CASSADSRNQPQHF.

This clonotype was detected many times. V and J are TRBV10-1 and TRBJ2-7, with a tentative D call TRBD2 (5 bases). Germline V gives CDR1 WNHNN, CDR2 SYGVQD (reference sequence). Trimming shortened V by 2 bases and J by 1 base, and 6 bases separated the two germline ends. This CDR3 comprises 13 residues. The CDR3 region has the DNA TGCGCCAGCAGTGAGGGACTTTCCTACGAGCAGTACTTC. It is translated as CASSEGLSYEQYF.

This chain links TRBV4-3 with TRBJ2-1; D gene uncertain. Trimming removed 1 base at V and 1 base at J, with 11 bases between. Germline loops: CDR1 LGHNA, CDR2 YSLEER. The CDR3 contains 16 residues. The CDR3, as DNA: TGCGCCAGCAGCCAAGGGATTGGGTTTTCCTACAATGAGCAGTTCTTC. This codes for CASSQGIGFSYNEQFF.

Note on this clonotype: Sequence at one end of the junction differs from germline and may be a read error. This chain joins TRBV18 and TRBJ2-1; TRBD2 aligns across 13 bases. This CDR3 contains 16 residues. Germline values: CDR1 KGHSH, CDR2 LQKENI. The CDR3 here is CANSPLLAGGDNEQFF. The CDR3, as DNA: TGTGCCAACTCACCATTACTAGCGGGGGGGGACAATGAGCAGTTCTTC.

This clonotype was seen repeatedly, ten times or more. The chain has TRBV2 and TRBJ1-1; 7 bases are a match to TRBD1. V lost 9 bases and J lost 5; bases outside the gene matches: 12. The V gene's germline CDR1 is SNHLY and CDR2 FYNNEI. The CDR3 is 14 amino acids. The CDR3: CARRVDRVYTEAFF. CDR3 DNA sequence: TGTGCCAGACGAGTTGACAGGGTATATACTGAAGCTTTCTTT.

Many counts were recorded for this clonotype. The gene calls are TRBV20-1 and TRBJ2-5; 7 bases are shared with TRBD2. Germline V CDR1 and CDR2: DFQATT, SNEGSKA (reference sequence). CDR3 size: 16 residues. V lost 2 bases to trimming and J lost 4 bases; unmatched junction nucleotides: 13. CDR3 in DNA: TGCAGTGCTAGATCCCCGGGCGGGGGAGACCTAGAGACCCAGTACTTC. This gives the protein CSARSPGGGDLETQYF.

The V and J genes are TRBV4-3 and TRBJ2-3, with 7 bases identical to TRBD1. The CDR3 runs to 20 residues. Trimming at V came to 4 bases and at J to 6 bases, leaving 25 bases not matched to a gene. CDR1 and CDR2 from the germline V gene are LGHNA and YSLEER. The chain's CDR3 is CASSRQGSAAPILKMDTQYF. CDR3 nucleotides: TGCGCCAGCAGCCGACAGGGATCGGCCGCCCCGATTTTGAAGATGGATACGCAGTATTTT.